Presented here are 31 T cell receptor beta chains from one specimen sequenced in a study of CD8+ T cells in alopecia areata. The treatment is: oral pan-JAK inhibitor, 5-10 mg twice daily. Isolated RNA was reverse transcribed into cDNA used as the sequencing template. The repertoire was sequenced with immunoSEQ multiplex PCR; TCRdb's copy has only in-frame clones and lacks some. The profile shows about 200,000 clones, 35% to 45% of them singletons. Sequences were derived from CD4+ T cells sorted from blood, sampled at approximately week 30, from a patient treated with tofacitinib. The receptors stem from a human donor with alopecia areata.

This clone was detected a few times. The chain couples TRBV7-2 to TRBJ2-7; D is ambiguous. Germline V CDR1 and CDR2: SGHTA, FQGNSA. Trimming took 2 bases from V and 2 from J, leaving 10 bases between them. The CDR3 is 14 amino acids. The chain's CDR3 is CASSLLGTTYEQYF. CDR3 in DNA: TGTGCCAGCAGCTTATTAGGCACAACCTACGAGCAGTACTTC.

CDR3 loop: CASSYRGSNEQFF. In DNA, the CDR3 is TGTGCCAGCAGTTATAGGGGGAGCAATGAGCAGTTCTTC. The chain joins TRBV6-5 to TRBJ2-1; TRBD1 might be the D (6 bases). This CDR3 has 13 amino acids. Germline loops: CDR1 MNHEY, CDR2 SVGAGI. Trimming removed 3 bases from V and 6 bases from J, with 9 bases in between.

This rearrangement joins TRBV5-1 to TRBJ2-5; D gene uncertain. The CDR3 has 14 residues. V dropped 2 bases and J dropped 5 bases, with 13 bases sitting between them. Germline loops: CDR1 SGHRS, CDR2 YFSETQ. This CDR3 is CASSLRTDGETQYF. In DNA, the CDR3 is TGCGCCAGCAGCTTACGGACGGATGGGGAGACCCAGTACTTC.

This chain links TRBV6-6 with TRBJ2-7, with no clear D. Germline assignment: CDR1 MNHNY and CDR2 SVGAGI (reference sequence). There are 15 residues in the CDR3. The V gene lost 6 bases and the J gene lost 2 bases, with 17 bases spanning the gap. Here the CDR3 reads CASSPVQDGTYEQYF. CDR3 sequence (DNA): TGTGCCAGCAGCCCAGTCCAGGACGGAACCTACGAGCAGTACTTC.

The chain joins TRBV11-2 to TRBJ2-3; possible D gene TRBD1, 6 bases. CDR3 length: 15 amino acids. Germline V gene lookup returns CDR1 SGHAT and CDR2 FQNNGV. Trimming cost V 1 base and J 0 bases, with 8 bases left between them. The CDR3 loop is CASSLVGHSTDTQYF. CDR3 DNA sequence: TGTGCCAGCAGCTTAGTGGGACACAGCACAGATACGCAGTATTTT.

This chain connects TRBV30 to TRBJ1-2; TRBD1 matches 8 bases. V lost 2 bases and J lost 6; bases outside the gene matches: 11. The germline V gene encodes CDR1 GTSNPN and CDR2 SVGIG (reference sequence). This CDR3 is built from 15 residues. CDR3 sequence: CAWSILAGGNNGYTF. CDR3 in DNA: TGTGCCTGGAGTATTCTCGCAGGGGGCAACAATGGCTACACCTTC.

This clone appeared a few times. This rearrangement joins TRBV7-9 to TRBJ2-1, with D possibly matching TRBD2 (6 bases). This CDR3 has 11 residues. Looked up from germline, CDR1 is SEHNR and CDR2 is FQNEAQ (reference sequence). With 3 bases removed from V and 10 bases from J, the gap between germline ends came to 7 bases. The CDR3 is CASSFGLEQFF. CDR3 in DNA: TGTGCCAGCAGCTTCGGACTAGAGCAGTTCTTC. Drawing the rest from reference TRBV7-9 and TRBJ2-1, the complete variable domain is DTGVSQNPRHKITKRGQNVTFRCDPISEHNRLYWYRQTLGQGPEFLTYFQNEAQLEKSRLLSDRFSAERPKGSFSTLEIQRTEQGDSAMYLCASSFGLEQFFGPGTRLTVL.

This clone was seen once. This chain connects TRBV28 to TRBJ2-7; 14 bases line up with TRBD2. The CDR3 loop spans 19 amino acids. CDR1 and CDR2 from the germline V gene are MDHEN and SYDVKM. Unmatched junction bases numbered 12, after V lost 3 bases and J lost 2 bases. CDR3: CASSFQLGLAGALTYEQYF. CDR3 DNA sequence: TGTGCCAGCAGTTTTCAACTGGGACTAGCGGGGGCGCTCACCTACGAGCAGTACTTC.

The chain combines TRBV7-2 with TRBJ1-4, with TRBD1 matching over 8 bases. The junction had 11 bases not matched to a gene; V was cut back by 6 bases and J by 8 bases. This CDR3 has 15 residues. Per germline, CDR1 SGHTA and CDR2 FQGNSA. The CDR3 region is CASRRAGGIGEKLFF. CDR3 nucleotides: TGTGCCAGCAGACGAGCAGGGGGCATAGGGGAAAAACTGTTTTTT. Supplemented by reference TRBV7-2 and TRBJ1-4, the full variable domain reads GAGVSQSPSNKVTEKGKDVELRCDPISGHTALYWYRQSLGQGLEFLIYFQGNSAPDKSGLPSDRFSAERTGGSVSTLTIQRTQQEDSAVYLCASRRAGGIGEKLFFGSGTQLSVL.

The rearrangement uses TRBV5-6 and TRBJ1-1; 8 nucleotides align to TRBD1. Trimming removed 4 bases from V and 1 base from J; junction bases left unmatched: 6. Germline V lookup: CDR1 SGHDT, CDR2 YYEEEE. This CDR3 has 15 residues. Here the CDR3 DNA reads TGTGCCAGCAGCCCGCGGACAGGGTCGAACACTGAAGCTTTCTTT. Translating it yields CASSPRTGSNTEAFF.

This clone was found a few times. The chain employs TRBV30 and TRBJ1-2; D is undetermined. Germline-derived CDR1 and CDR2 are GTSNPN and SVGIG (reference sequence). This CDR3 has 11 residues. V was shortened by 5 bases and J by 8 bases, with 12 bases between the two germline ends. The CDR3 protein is CAWGEVRGYTF. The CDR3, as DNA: TGTGCCTGGGGGGAGGTTCGAGGCTACACCTTC.

The CDR3 nucleotides are TGCAGTTCATGGGGATGGGGATTCAATGAGCAGTTCTTC. It is translated as CSSWGWGFNEQFF. The rearrangement links TRBV29-1 to TRBJ2-1; the D is unclear. The germline V gene encodes CDR1 SQVTM and CDR2 ANQGSEA. CDR3 size: 13 residues.

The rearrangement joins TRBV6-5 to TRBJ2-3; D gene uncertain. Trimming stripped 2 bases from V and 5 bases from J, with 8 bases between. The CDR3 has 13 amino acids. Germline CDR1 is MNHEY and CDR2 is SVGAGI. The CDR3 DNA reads TGTGCCAGCAGTTACAGGGTAGGAGATACGCAGTATTTT. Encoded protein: CASSYRVGDTQYF.

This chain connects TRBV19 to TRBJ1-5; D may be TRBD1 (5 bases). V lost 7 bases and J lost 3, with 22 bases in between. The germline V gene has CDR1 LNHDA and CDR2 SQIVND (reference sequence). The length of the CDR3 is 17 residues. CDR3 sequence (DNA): TGTGCCAGTACTCCCCCAGGAGGGGCAGCGAACAATCAGCCCCAGCATTTT. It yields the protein CASTPPGGAANNQPQHF.

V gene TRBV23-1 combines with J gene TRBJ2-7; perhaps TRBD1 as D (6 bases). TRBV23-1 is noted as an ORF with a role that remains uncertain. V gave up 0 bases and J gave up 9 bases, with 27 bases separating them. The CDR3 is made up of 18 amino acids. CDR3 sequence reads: CASSQSGPKQGVPHRQYF. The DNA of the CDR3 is TGCGCCAGCAGTCAATCAGGACCCAAACAGGGCGTCCCGCACCGGCAGTACTTC.

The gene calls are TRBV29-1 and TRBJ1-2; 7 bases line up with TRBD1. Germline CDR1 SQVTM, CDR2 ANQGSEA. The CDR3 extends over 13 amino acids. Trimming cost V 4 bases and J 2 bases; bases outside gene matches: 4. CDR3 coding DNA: TGCAGCGTTGGCCGACAGGGCAACTATGGCTACACCTTC. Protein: CSVGRQGNYGYTF.

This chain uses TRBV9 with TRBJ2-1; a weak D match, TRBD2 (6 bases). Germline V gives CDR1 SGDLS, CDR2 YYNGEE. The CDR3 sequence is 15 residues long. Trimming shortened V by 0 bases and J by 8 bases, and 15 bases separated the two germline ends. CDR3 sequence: CASSVAGWGVDEQFF. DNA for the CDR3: TGTGCCAGCAGCGTAGCGGGATGGGGGGTCGATGAGCAGTTCTTC. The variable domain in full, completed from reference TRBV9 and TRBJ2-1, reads DSGVTQTPKHLITATGQRVTLRCSPRSGDLSVYWYQQSLDQGLQFLIQYYNGEERAKGNILERFSAQQFPDLHSELNLSSLELGDSALYFCASSVAGWGVDEQFFGPGTRLTVL.

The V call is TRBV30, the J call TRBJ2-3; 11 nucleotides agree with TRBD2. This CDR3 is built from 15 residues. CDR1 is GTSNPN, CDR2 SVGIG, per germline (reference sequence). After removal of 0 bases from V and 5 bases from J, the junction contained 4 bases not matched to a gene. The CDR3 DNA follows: TGTGCCTGGAGTGTCACTAGCGGGAGTGAAGATACGCAGTATTTT. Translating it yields CAWSVTSGSEDTQYF. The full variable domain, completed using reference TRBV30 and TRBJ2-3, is SQTIHQWPATLVQPVGSPLSLECTVEGTSNPNLYWYRQAAGRGLQLLFYSVGIGQISSEVPQNLSASRPQDRQFILSSKKLLLSDSGFYLCAWSVTSGSEDTQYFGPGTRLTVL.

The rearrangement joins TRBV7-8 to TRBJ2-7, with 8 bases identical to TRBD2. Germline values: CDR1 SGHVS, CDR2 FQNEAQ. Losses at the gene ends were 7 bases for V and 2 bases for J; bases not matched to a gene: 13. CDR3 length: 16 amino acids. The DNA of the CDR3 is TGTGCCAGCACCCACGCGATGGCGGGAGGAACCTACGAGCAGTACTTC. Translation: CASTHAMAGGTYEQYF.

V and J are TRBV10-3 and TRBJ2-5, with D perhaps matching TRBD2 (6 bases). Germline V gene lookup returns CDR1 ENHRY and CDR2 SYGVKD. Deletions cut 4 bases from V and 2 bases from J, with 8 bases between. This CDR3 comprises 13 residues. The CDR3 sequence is CAISGLGQETQYF. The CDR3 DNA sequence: TGTGCCATCAGTGGACTAGGTCAAGAGACCCAGTACTTC.

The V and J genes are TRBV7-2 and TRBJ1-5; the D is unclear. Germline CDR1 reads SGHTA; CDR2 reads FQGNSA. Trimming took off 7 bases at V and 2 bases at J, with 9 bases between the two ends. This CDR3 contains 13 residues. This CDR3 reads CASTLLGNQPQHF. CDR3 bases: TGTGCCAGCACCCTTCTGGGCAATCAGCCCCAGCATTTT.

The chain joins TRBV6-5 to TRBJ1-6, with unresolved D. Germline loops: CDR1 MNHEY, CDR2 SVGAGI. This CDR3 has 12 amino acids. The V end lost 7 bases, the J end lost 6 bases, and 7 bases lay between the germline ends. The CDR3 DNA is TGTGCCAGCAAGCAAAGTAATTCACCCCTCCACTTT. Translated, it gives CASKQSNSPLHF.

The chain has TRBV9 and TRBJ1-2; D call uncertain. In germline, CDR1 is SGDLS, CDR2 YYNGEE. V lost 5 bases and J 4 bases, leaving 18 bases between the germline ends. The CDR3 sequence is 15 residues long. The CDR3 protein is CASSSSGGSGYGYTF. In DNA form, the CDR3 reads TGTGCCAGCAGTTCAAGCGGCGGGTCAGGCTATGGCTACACCTTC.

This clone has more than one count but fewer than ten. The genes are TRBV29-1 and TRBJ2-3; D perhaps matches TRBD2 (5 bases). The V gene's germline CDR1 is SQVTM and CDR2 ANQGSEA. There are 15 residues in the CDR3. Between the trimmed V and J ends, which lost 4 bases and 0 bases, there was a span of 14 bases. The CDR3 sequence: CSVVPGSGSTDTQYF. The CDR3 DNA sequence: TGCAGCGTTGTCCCTGGGTCGGGGAGCACAGATACGCAGTATTTT.

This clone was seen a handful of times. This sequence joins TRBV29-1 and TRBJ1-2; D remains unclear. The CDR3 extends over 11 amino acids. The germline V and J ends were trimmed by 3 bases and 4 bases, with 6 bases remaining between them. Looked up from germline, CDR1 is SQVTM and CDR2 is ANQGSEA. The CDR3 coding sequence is TGCAGCGTTGAGGTGGTCTATGGCTACACCTTC. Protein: CSVEVVYGYTF.

The CDR3 is CASSLVLRTGHGYTF. The CDR3 bases are TGTGCCAGCAGTTTAGTACTTAGGACAGGGCACGGCTACACCTTC. The chain uses TRBV28 and TRBJ1-2; 8 bases map to TRBD1. The germline gives CDR1 MDHEN, CDR2 SYDVKM. Trimming took 2 bases from V and 8 from J; bases not matched to a gene: 10. CDR3 length: 15 amino acids.

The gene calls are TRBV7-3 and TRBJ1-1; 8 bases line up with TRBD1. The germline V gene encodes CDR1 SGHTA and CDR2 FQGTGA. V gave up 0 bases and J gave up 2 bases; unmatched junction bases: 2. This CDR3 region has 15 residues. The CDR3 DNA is TGTGCCAGCAGCTTAACAGGACAGGGAAACACTGAAGCTTTCTTT. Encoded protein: CASSLTGQGNTEAFF.

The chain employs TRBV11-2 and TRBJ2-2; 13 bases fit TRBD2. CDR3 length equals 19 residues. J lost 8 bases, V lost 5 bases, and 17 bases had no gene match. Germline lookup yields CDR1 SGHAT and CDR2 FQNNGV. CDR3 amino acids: CASSPGTSGVKLTPGELFF. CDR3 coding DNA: TGTGCCAGCAGCCCGGGGACTAGCGGGGTCAAATTAACACCGGGGGAGCTGTTTTTT.

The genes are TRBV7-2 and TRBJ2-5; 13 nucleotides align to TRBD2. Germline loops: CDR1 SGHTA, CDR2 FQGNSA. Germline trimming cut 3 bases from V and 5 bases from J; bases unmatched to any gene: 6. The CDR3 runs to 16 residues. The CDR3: CASSFTSGRAGETQYF. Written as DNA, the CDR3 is TGTGCCAGCAGCTTCACTAGCGGGAGGGCCGGGGAGACCCAGTACTTC.

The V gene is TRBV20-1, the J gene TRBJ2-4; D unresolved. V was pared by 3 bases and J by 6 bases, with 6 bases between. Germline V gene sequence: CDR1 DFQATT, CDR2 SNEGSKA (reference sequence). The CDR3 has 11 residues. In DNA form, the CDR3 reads TGCAGTGCTAGTCTGACAAACATTCAGTACTTC. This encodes CSASLTNIQYF.

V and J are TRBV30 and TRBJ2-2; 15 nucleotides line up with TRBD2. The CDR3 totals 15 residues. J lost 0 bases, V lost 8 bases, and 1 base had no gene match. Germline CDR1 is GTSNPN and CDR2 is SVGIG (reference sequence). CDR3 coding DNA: TGTGCCCGGACTAGCGGGAGGGCGAACACCGGGGAGCTGTTTTTT. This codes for CARTSGRANTGELFF. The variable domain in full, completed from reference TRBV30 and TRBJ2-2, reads SQTIHQWPATLVQPVGSPLSLECTVEGTSNPNLYWYRQAAGRGLQLLFYSVGIGQISSEVPQNLSASRPQDRQFILSSKKLLLSDSGFYLCARTSGRANTGELFFGEGSRLTVL.